The clone carrying this T cell receptor beta chain was found a few times. CDR1 is LGHDT, CDR2 YNNKEL, per germline (reference sequence). CDR3 size: 12 residues. V lost 2 bases and J 8 bases, leaving 9 bases between the germline ends. This record comes from a study of blood T cell repertoires in COVID-19. TCRdb's table, derived via immunoSEQ multiplex PCR, lists solely in-frame clones and lacks some. The sample shows 430,000 or so clones, around 90% of them seen only once. This rearrangement joins TRBV3-1 (or the pseudogene TRBV3-2) to TRBJ1-2; unclear D gene. The clonotype was recovered from a young man with COVID-19, enrolled during active disease. Material: peripheral blood. For the CDR3, the DNA is TGTGCCAGCAGCCAAACCACGGGAGGCTACACCTTC. Its translation: CASSQTTGGYTF.